The rows below give T cell receptor beta chains drawn from one sample of a study of cytomegalovirus exposure and HLA in healthy donors. Profiling relied on immunoSEQ multiplex PCR, and the TCRdb table lists in-frame clones only, not all of them. Of around 160,000 clones listed, approximately 85% are singletons. What was sequenced was PBMCs. The source of these receptors is a man between 18 and 29 years old in good health and CMV-seropositive. CDR3s leave out the opening cysteine and the closing phenylalanine or tryptophan. Fields, in order: CDR3 length, V gene, J gene, CDR3 protein.

13	TRBV7-6	TRBJ2-7	ASSLGGSGVYEQY
13	TRBV7-2	TRBJ1-2	ASSLGTGAAVGYT
13	TRBV5-1	TRBJ2-5	ASSSPGGGLQTQY
13	TRBV15	TRBJ2-7	ATSREQGSSYEQY
13	TRBV6-5	TRBJ1-5	ASSAGGRGNQPQH
14	TRBV5-1	TRBJ2-1	ASSLGRGGPYNEQF
11	TRBV7-2	TRBJ1-1	ASSPTGYTEAF
15	TRBV12-2	TRBJ1-1	ASRPPRRDIENTEAF
8	TRBV6-6	TRBJ2-1	ASSSTEQF
11	TRBV5-1	TRBJ2-7	ASSLFGGNEQY
12	TRBV9	TRBJ1-1	ASSLSNMNTEAF
10	TRBV6-1	TRBJ1-1	ASRADGREAF
14	TRBV5-1	TRBJ2-5	ASSSGLHRSRETQY
13	TRBV29-1	TRBJ2-5	SVVFGQGLGETQY
14	TRBV5-1	TRBJ2-3	ASSLRATGSTDTQY
12	TRBV6-1	TRBJ2-7	ASSPTQGLYEQY
11	TRBV9	TRBJ2-2	ASQEGAAGELF
13	TRBV7-2	TRBJ2-5	ASSFLGTGRETQY
15	TRBV5-1	TRBJ1-1	ASSLSDSGTGADRAF
11	TRBV11-2	TRBJ2-1	ASRTRGFDEQF
15	TRBV19	TRBJ2-3	ASSIEGTRTSTDTQY
12	TRBV30	TRBJ1-5	AWSRGFSNQPQH
12	TRBV7-3	TRBJ2-5	ASSWSGVQETQY
14	TRBV19	TRBJ1-5	ASSYPATGPNQPQH
12	TRBV10-1	TRBJ2-7	ASSETGLPYEQY
10	TRBV5-4	TRBJ1-1	ASQGADTEAF
13	TRBV12-5	TRBJ2-5	ASGWTIDSQETQY
11	TRBV29-1	TRBJ2-5	SARQGGRETQY
13	TRBV30	TRBJ1-3	AWSQPTGSGNTIY
11	TRBV5-4	TRBJ2-7	ASSSDRGYEQY
13	TRBV19	TRBJ1-5	ASLGVAGPSQPQH
10	TRBV30	TRBJ2-3	AWRQSTDTQY
10	TRBV6-1	TRBJ2-7	ASLGVTYEQY
14	TRBV2	TRBJ1-6	ASISDTSFKNSPLH
13	TRBV10-2	TRBJ2-1	ASSTTLDSYNEQF
11	TRBV18	TRBJ1-2	ASSMYSNYGYT
13	TRBV19	TRBJ2-2	ATKQGQGFAGELF
10	TRBV6-1	TRBJ2-1	ASSESYNEQF
13	TRBV19	TRBJ1-1	ASSADRGPVTEAF
16	TRBV27	TRBJ2-5	ASSLSVQRGGTQESQY
9	TRBV7-9	TRBJ2-5	ASGTEETQY
14	TRBV11-2	TRBJ2-3	ASSFTLAGGRDTQY
13	TRBV13	TRBJ1-1	ASSPRGEGNTEAF
11	TRBV6-5	TRBJ1-1	ASSYGRNTEAF
10	TRBV2	-	ASCRSSYEQY
15	TRBV5-5	TRBJ2-3	ASSPGGQGFSTDTQY
11	TRBV29-1	TRBJ2-5	SVRESHQETQY
13	TRBV27	TRBJ1-1	ASRPGTGRNTEAF
16	TRBV4-1	TRBJ1-6	ASSQDTGGSGYNSPLH
15	TRBV15	TRBJ2-7	ATSMGQGNSAPYEQY